This TCR beta chain stems from a study of cytomegalovirus exposure and HLA in healthy donors. Study outcomes and limitations: Donor immune exposure was known only as CMV serostatus. HLA alleles showed associations with some 15,000 TCR beta sequences in a later analysis, at a 0.05 false discovery rate.

The CDR3 spans 11 residues. V lost 6 bases, J lost 5 bases, and 8 bases lay in between. The germline CDR1 and CDR2 sequences are DFQATT and SNEGSKA (reference sequence). Comments on this clone: Its antigen is undetermined.

Both 60 Vbeta primers and 13 Jbeta primers went into the PCR. Data came from immunoSEQ multiplex PCR; TCRdb stores just in-frame clones and leaves some out. The sample holds under 150,000 clones, over 70% seen once. Material for sequencing was PBMCs. The rearrangement links TRBV20-1 to TRBJ2-1, with TRBD1 as a possible D gene (6 bases). The source of this sequence is a male donor in good health and CMV-seronegative. The CDR3 DNA reads as TGCAGTGCCAGGGGAAACAATGAGCAGTTCTTC. Encoded protein: CSARGNNEQFF.